The sequence of this T cell receptor (beta chain) was determined in a study of OX40 agonist ivuxolimab in advanced cancers. The CDR3 runs 16 residues. V was pared by 2 bases and J by 5 bases, with 18 bases between. Per germline, CDR1 SGHNT and CDR2 YENEEA. Method: immunoSEQ multiplex PCR; TCRdb's copy keeps in-frame clones and lacks some. Of 80,000 to 95,000 clones in the sample, about 90% were seen once. This clonotype was sampled from an adult with an advanced solid tumor such as melanoma, head and neck, liver or kidney cancer. Sample: CD4+ or CD8+ T cells sorted from blood, taken in a trial of the OX40 agonist ivuxolimab. This rearrangement joins TRBV11-3 to TRBJ2-5; TRBD1 is a possible D gene (6 bases). CDR3 amino acids: CASSLSVQGRGETQYF. The CDR3 nucleotides are TGTGCCAGCAGCTTATCAGTACAGGGTCGTGGGGAGACCCAGTACTTC.